This T cell receptor beta chain was sequenced during a study of PD-1 blockade in classical Hodgkin lymphoma. Whole-study findings and limits: Repertoire differences lack defined causes, possibly disease activity or prior therapy. Those patients who began receiving nivolumab less than 1 year after ASCT had lower diversity, and they were excluded. The CD4+ diversity rise by C4D1 was clearest in complete responders. Baseline TCR diversity was reportedly lower in newly diagnosed patients than in healthy donors. It was reported as lower still in relapsed/refractory patients.

Notes on this clone: Its antigen is undetermined.

After autologous stem cell transplantation all patients relapsed, and prior brentuximab vedotin exposure differed between cohorts. Germline CDR1 GTSNPN, CDR2 SVGIG (reference sequence). Trimming removed 2 bases from V and 0 bases from J, with 8 bases in between. The CDR3 contains 14 residues. Measured with immunoSEQ multiplex PCR; TCRdb has only the in-frame clones, and not every one. The sample yields more than 85,000 clones, around 90% seen once. V is TRBV30 and J is TRBJ2-1, with D tentatively TRBD2 (6 bases). This TCR came from a human donor with classical Hodgkin lymphoma. The sequencing used peripheral blood mononuclear cells (PBMCs), collected before the second cycle of nivolumab. The chain's CDR3 is CAWSSGSSYNEQFF. Written as DNA, the CDR3 is TGTGCCTGGAGTTCCGGGAGCTCCTACAATGAGCAGTTCTTC.